This T cell receptor beta chain emerged from a study of cytomegalovirus exposure and HLA in healthy donors. The CDR3 contains 13 residues. Unmatched junction bases numbered 2, after V lost 5 bases and J lost 3 bases. The germline V gene encodes CDR1 KGHSH and CDR2 LQKENI. Only a few counts were recorded for this clone. Its matching antigen is unknown. Regarding the study as a whole: Common viral pathogens were later found to be apparently linked to several of the most significant clusters.

It was with 60 Vbeta and 13 Jbeta primers that the PCR ran. Method: immunoSEQ multiplex PCR; TCRdb's copy keeps in-frame clones and lacks some. The sample lists under 130,000 clones, over 70% seen once, with around 8.6% in the top ten. The sequencing sample was made of PBMCs. The sequence was obtained from a woman aged 40 to 50 in good health and CMV-seropositive. The chain links TRBV18 to TRBJ2-5; TRBD1 matches at 8 bases. In DNA form, the CDR3 reads TGTGCCAGCTCAGCGGACAGGGAAGAGACCCAGTACTTC. It translates to CASSADREETQYF.